This entry describes one T cell receptor beta chain. This sample stems from a study of T cell changes during pregnancy in multiple sclerosis. V was pared by 7 bases and J by 2 bases, with 8 bases between. Germline-derived CDR1 and CDR2 are MNHEY and SVGAGI. CDR3 length: 12 amino acids. TCRdb keeps only in-frame clones here, not all; method: immunoSEQ multiplex PCR. The data hold around 88,000 clones, with about 91% observed a single time. This chain links TRBV6-5 with TRBJ1-1; D not resolved. The sample consisted of peripheral blood, taken after pregnancy. The clonotype originates from a female donor in good health, enrolled as a control in a pregnancy study. The CDR3 DNA reads TGTGCCAGCACGTCAGGAAACACTGAAGCTTTCTTT. Encoded protein: CASTSGNTEAFF.